The following is a TCR beta chain sequence with its context. The sample has other DNA sequences that encode this CDR3 too. The source of the sample is a study of blood T cell repertoires in COVID-19. Turning to the study itself: Samples taken during acute and convalescent COVID-19 were collected in the United States, Italy and Spain.

Per the authors' pipeline: From reference gene primer amplification, estimates of nucleated cell counts were derived. Measured with immunoSEQ multiplex PCR; TCRdb has only the in-frame clones, and not every one. That table is the source of V, J and clone size, and D and trimming were worked out from the DNA. The sample has roughly 360,000 clones, around 87% seen once. Individuals aged about 18 to 95 years were recruited from about two dozen US areas. Sequencing was done on a sample of PBMCs or T cells enriched from blood (not recorded which). The sequence was collected from a young man who had recovered from COVID-19.

The CDR3 nucleotides are TGTGCCTGGAGCCGGGGTTCCAATCAGCCCCAGCATTTT. Protein product: CAWSRGSNQPQHF. The chain combines TRBV30 with TRBJ1-5; D gene uncertain. Between the trimmed V and J ends, which lost 3 bases and 3 bases, there was a span of 9 bases. The CDR3 runs 13 residues. Germline loops: CDR1 GTSNPN, CDR2 SVGIG (reference sequence).